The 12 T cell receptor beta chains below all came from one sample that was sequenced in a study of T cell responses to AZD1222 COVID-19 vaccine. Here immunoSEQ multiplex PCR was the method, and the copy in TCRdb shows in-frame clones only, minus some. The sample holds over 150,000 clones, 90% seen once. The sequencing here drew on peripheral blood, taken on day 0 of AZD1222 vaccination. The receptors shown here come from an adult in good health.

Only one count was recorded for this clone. This chain's CDR3 is CASSQDRSLVYSGGVSGELFF. The CDR3 coding sequence is TGCGCCAGCAGCCAAGATAGGTCGCTAGTTTATAGCGGGGGGGTTTCCGGGGAGCTGTTTTTT. The chain uses TRBV4-3 and TRBJ2-2, with TRBD2 matching 11 bases. There are 21 residues in the CDR3. V dropped 0 bases and J dropped 6; count of bases not matched to a gene: 18. The germline gives CDR1 LGHNA, CDR2 YSLEER.

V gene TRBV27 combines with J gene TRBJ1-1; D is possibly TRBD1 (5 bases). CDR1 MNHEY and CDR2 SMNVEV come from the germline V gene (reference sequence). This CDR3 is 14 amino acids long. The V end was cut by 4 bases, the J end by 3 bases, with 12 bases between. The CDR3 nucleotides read TGTGCCAGCAGTTCCTTGGGGGGGTACACTGAAGCTTTCTTT. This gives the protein CASSSLGGYTEAFF.

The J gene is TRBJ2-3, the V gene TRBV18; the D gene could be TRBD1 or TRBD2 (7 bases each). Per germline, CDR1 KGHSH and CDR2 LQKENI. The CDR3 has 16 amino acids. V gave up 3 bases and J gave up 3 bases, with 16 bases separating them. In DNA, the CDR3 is TGTGCCAGCTCACCCCGGGGAGGGGGCAAGACAGATACGCAGTATTTT. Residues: CASSPRGGGKTDTQYF.

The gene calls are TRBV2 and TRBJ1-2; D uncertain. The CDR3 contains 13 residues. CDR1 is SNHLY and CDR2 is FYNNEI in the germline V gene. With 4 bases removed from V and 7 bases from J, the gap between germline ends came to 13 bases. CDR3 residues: CASSVMLGSGYTF. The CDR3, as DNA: TGTGCCAGCAGTGTAATGCTAGGGAGTGGCTACACCTTC.

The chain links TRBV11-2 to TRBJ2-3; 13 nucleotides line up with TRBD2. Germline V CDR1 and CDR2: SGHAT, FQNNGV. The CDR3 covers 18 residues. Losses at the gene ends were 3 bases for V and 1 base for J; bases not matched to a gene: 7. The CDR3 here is CASSFTSGGALGTDTQYF. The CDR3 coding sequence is TGTGCCAGCAGCTTTACTAGCGGGGGGGCGTTGGGCACAGATACGCAGTATTTT.

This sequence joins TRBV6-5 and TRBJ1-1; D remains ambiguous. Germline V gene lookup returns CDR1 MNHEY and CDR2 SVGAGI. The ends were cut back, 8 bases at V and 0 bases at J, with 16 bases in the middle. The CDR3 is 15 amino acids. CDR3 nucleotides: TGTGCCAGCTTTAGGGCAGGCCTCATGAACACTGAAGCTTTCTTT. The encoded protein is CASFRAGLMNTEAFF.

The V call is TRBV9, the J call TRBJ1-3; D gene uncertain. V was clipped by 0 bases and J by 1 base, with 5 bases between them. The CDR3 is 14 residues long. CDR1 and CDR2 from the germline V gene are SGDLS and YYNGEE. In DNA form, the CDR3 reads TGTGCCAGCAGCGTAGGCAGATCTGGAAACACCATATATTTT. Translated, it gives CASSVGRSGNTIYF.

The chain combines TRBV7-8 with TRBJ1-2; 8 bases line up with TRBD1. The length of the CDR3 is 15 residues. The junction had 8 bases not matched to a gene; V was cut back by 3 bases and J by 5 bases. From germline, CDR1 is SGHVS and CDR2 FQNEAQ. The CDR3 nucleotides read TGTGCCAGCAGCTTCCCAGGACAGGGAAATTATGGCTACACCTTC. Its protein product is CASSFPGQGNYGYTF.

The CDR3 region has the DNA TGCGCCAGCAGCCAAGATCCTCGGGCCACAGGGGGCAATCAGCCCCAGCATTTT. It encodes CASSQDPRATGGNQPQHF. V is TRBV4-1 and J is TRBJ1-5; 7 bases align to TRBD1. Trimming took 0 bases from V and 2 from J; bases not matched to a gene: 10. Germline CDR1 MGHRA, CDR2 YSYEKL. The CDR3 loop spans 18 amino acids.

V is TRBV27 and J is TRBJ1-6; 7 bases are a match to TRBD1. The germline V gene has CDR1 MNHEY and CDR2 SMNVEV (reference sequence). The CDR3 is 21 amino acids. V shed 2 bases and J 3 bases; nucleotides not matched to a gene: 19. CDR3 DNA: TGTGCCAGCAGTTTACGACCCCTCGTGGCAGGGGGTAGCGTCTATAATTCACCCCTCCACTTT. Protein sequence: CASSLRPLVAGGSVYNSPLHF.

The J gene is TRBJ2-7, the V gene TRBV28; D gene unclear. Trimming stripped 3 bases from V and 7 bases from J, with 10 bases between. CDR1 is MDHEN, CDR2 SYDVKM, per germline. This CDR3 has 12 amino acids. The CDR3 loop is CASSFSVGEQYF. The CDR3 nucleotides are TGTGCCAGCAGTTTTTCCGTCGGGGAGCAGTACTTC.

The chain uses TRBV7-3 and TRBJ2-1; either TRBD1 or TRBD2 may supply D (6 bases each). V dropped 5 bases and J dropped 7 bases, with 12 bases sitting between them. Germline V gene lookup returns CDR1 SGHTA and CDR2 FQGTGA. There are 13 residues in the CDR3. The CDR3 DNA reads TGTGCCAGCAGCCCATGGAGGGGGAATGAGCAGTTCTTC. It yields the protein CASSPWRGNEQFF.